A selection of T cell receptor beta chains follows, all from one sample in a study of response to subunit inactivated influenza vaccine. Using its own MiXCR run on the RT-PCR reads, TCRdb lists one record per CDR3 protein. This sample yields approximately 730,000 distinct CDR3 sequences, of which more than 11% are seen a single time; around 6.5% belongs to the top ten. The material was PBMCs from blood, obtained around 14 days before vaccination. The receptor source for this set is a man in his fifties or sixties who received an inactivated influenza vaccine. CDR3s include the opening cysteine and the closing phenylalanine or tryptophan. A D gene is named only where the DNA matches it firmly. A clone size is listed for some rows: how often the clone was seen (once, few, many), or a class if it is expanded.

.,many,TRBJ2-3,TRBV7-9,TGTGCCAGCAGCTCGGGCGGGGCAGATACGCAGTATTTT,CASSSGGADTQYF
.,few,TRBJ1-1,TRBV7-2,TGTGCCAGCAGCTCTACAGGGAGAGCTTTCTTT,CASSSTGRAFF
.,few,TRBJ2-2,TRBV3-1,TGTGCCAGCAGCCCCCTCCCAAGCGGCGGGGAGCTGTTTTTT,CASSPLPSGGELFF
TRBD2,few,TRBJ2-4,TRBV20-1,TGCAGTGCTAGACCTCCGCGCGGGGGAAACATTCAGTACTTC,CSARPPRGGNIQYF
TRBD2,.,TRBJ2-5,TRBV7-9,TGTGCCAGCAGCCCACCGACTAGCGGGAGTGTCGGAGGAACCCAGTACTTC,CASSPPTSGSVGGTQYF
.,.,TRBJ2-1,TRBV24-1,TGTGCCACCAGTCGGGCAGGCCTCTCCTACAATGAGCAGTTCTTC,CATSRAGLSYNEQFF
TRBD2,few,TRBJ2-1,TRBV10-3,TGTGCCATCAGCAAGACAGGGGATAGGACTAGCGGGACCAATGAGCAGTTCTTC,CAISKTGDRTSGTNEQFF
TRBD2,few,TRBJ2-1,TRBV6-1,TGTGCCAGCAGTCAAGCGGGACTAGGTGAAAATGAGCAGTTCTTC,CASSQAGLGENEQFF
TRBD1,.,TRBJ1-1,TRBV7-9,TGTGCCAGCAGCCGGGACAGGTCGTTCATAATGAACACTGAAGCTTTCTTT,CASSRDRSFIMNTEAFF
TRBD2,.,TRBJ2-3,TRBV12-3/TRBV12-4,TGTGCCAGCAGTTTCTGGCGGGGGTCGGATACGCAGTATTTT,CASSFWRGSDTQYF
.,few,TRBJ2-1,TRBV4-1,TGCGCCAGCAGCCAAGATGTGGGGCTTTACTACAATGAGCAGTTCTTC,CASSQDVGLYYNEQFF
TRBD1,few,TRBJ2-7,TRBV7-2,TGTGCCAGCAGCTACTCCGGGACAGGGGGCCAGAGGCAGTACTTC,CASSYSGTGGQRQYF
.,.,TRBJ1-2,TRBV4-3,TGCGCCAGCAGCCCCTTCGGCGGGAACGGCTACACCTTC,CASSPFGGNGYTF
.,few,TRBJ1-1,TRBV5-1,TGCGCCAGCAGCTTGGACAGCCCGGGGGTAACTGAAGCTTTCTTT,CASSLDSPGVTEAFF
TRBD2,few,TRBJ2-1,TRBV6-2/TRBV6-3,TGTGCCAGCATTCAGACTAGCGGCCGAAAGCAGTTCTTC,CASIQTSGRKQFF
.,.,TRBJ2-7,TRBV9,TGTGCCAGCAGCGCTGGAGCGGGTTTCGAGCAGTACTTC,CASSAGAGFEQYF
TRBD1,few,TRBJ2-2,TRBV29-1,TGCAGCGGACAGGGGGCGCGAACCGGGGAGCTGTTTTTT,CSGQGARTGELFF
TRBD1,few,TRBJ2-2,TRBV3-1,TGTGCCAGCAGCCCCCGGGACAGAGACACCGGGGAGCTGTTTTTT,CASSPRDRDTGELFF
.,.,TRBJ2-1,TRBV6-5,TGTGCCAGCAGTTATGGGGCACACAATGAGCAGTTCTTC,CASSYGAHNEQFF
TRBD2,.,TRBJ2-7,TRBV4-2,TGTGCCAGCAGCCAAGATGGACGGGAGGGCCCGAGCTCCTACGAGCAGTACTTC,CASSQDGREGPSSYEQYF